Ten or more counts support the clone carrying this TCR beta chain. Its antigen remains unidentified. The data were taken from a study of T cell clonality in common variable immunodeficiency. Both groups were predominantly of Caucasian heritage. Study-wide points: Links between repertoire features and CVID complications were heterogeneity-limited. Compared with healthy controls, CVID subjects showed increased TCRbeta clonality, mostly in about a third. Authors noted CVID clonality's cause needs subpopulation repertoire sequencing.

Assay used: immunoSEQ multiplex PCR; TCRdb lists only in-frame clones, some missing. The profile covers tens of thousands of clones, none occurring a single time. The source of this sequence is a person aged 18-69 years in good health. Sequencing input: peripheral blood mononuclear cells.

The CDR3 bases that were read are TGTGCCAGCAGAGCAGGATGGGGAAACACC. This codes for CASRAGWGNT. The whole CDR3 sequence is CASRAGWGNTIYF. This chain connects TRBV7-9 to TRBJ1-3; D remains ambiguous. Read coverage stops 3 residues before the CDR3 terminus; the germline J gene supplies the remainder. Looked up from germline, CDR1 is SEHNR and CDR2 is FQNEAQ (reference sequence). The CDR3 covers 13 residues. Trimming removed 6 bases from V and 4 bases from J, with 10 bases in between.